This TCR beta chain is drawn from a study of vaccination effects on CD4 cells after COVID-19. Study summary: Sequencing followed a ViraFEST assay step that expanded antigen-specific CD4+ T cells with viral peptide pools. It was two doses of either the BNT162b2 or mRNA-1273 vaccine that participants received. General observations from the study: Late post-vaccination, clones induced by infection and those induced by vaccine underwent marked clonal contraction.

Isolating CD4+ T cells followed approximately nine days of culture. Days 3 and 7 saw half the medium replaced with IL-2 medium. This clone was observed a single time. Its antigen is currently unknown. Some clones are missing from TCRdb's copy, which holds only in-frame ones; the method was immunoSEQ multiplex PCR. The table has 45,000 or so clones, about three quarters seen once. V was pared by 4 bases and J by 2 bases, with 10 bases between. Per the germline V gene, CDR1 is SGHNT and CDR2 is YYREEE (reference sequence). The CDR3 totals 15 residues. The clonotype was recovered from a human donor who had a prior SARS-CoV-2 infection. The genes are TRBV5-4 and TRBJ2-6; D gene unclear. The sample was CD4+ T cells from PBMCs cultured without peptide, taken before COVID-19 vaccination. The CDR3 here is CASSPRWPGANVLTF. DNA for the CDR3: TGTGCCAGCAGCCCCCGATGGCCTGGGGCCAACGTCCTGACTTTC.